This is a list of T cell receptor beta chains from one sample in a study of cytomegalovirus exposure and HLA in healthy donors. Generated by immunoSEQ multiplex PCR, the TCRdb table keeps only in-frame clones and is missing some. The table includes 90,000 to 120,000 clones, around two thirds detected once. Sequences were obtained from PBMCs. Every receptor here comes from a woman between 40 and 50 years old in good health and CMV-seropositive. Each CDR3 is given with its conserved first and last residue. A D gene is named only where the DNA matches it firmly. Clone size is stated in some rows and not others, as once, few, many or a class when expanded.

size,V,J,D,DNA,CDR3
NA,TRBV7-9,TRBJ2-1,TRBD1,TGTGCCAGCAGCTTAGCCGGGACAGGGTCTAGTGAGCAGTTCTTC,CASSLAGTGSSEQFF
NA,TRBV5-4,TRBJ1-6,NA,TGTGCCAGCAGCTTGCGATCGGGGTATAATTCACCCCTCCACTTT,CASSLRSGYNSPLHF
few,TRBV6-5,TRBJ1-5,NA,TGTGCCAGCAGTACAGGGAGGGCAGCTCAGCCCCAGCATTTT,CASSTGRAAQPQHF
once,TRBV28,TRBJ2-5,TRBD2,TGTGCCAGCAGTTGGACTAGCGGGTTGGGAGAGACCCAGTACTTC,CASSWTSGLGETQYF
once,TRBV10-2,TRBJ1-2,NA,TGCGCCATTACGAATCCGGACTATGGCTACACCTTC,CAITNPDYGYTF
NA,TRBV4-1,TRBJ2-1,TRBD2,TGCGCCAGCAGCCGTCGCGGGGGACTAGCGGGGAACAATGAGCAGTTCTTC,CASSRRGGLAGNNEQFF
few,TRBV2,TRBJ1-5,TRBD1,TGTGCCAGCAGCGGGACAGGGGGCAATCAGCCCCAGCATTTT,CASSGTGGNQPQHF
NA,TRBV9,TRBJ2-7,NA,TGTGCCAGCAGCCCACAGGGTTATGGTGAGCAGTACTTC,CASSPQGYGEQYF
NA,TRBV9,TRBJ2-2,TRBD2,TGTGCCAGCACGGCGGGGGGAGACACCGGGGAGCTGTTTTTT,CASTAGGDTGELFF
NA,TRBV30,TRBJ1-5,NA,TGTGCCTGGAGTGTAGGGAGACCAAATCAGCCCCAGCATTTT,CAWSVGRPNQPQHF
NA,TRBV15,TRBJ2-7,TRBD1,TGTGCCACCAGCTCCACCGGGACAGGGGGCAACGAGCAGTACTTC,CATSSTGTGGNEQYF
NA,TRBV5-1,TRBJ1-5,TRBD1,TGCGCCAGCAGCACTGGGACAGGGGAACAGCCCCAGCATTTT,CASSTGTGEQPQHF
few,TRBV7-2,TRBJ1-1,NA,TGTGCCAGCAGCATCGGGGCGGGGCTGAGCACTGAAGCTTTCTTT,CASSIGAGLSTEAFF
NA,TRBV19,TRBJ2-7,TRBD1,TGTGCCACCCGGGACAGGCTCACCTACGAGCAGTACTTC,CATRDRLTYEQYF